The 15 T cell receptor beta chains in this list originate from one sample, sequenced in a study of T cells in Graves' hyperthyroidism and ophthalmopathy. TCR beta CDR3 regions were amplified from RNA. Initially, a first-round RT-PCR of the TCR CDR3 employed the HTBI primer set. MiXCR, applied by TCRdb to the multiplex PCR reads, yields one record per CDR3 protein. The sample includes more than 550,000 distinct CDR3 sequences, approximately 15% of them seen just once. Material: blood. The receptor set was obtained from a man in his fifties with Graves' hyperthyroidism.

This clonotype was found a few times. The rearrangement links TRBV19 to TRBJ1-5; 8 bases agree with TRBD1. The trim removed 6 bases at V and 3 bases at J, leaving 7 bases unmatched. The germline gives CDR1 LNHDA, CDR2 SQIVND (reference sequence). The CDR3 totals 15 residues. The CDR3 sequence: CASRRTGTFNQPQHF. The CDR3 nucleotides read TGTGCCAGTAGGAGGACAGGGACCTTCAATCAGCCCCAGCATTTT.

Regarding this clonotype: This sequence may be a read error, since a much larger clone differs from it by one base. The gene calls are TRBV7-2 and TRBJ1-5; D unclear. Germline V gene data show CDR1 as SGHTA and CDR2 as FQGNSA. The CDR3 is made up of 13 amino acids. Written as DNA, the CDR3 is TGTGCCAACAGCTTAGAGGTGGGTCGGCCCCAGCATTTT. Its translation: CANSLEVGRPQHF.

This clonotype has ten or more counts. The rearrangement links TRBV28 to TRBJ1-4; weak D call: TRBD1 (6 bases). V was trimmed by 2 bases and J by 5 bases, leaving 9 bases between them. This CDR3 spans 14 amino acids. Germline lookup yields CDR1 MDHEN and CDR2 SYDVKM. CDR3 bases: TGTGCCAGCAGTTTAGACAGGATCAATGAAAAACTGTTTTTT. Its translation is CASSLDRINEKLFF.

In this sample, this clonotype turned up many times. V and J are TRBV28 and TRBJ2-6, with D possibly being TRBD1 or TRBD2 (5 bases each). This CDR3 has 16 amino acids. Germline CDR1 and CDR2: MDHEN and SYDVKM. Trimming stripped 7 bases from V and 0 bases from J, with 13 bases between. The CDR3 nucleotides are TGTGCCAGCACCCGGATCGGGGCCTCTGGGGCCAACGTCCTGACTTTC. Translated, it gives CASTRIGASGANVLTF.

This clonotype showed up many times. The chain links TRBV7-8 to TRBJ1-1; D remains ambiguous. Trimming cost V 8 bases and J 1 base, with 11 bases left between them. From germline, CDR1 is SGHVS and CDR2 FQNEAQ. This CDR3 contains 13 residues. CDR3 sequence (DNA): TGTGCCAGCGGGGAAGTCGGGAACACTGAAGCTTTCTTT. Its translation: CASGEVGNTEAFF.

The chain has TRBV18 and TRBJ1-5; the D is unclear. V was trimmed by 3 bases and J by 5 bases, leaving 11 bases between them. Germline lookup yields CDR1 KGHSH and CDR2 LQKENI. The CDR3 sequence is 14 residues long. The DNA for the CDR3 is TGTGCCAGCTCACCGAGACCCGGTTATCAGCCCCAGCATTTT. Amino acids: CASSPRPGYQPQHF.

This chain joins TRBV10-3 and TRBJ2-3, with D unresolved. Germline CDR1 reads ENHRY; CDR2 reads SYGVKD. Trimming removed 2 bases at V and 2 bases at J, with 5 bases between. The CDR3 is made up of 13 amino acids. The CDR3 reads CAISEQYTDTQYF. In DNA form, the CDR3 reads TGTGCCATCAGTGAGCAATACACAGATACGCAGTATTTT.

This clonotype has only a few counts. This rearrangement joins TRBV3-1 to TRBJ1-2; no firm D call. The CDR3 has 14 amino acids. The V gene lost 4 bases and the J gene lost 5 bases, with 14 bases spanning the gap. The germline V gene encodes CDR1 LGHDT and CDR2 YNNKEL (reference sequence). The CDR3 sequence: CASSPHAGVYGYTF. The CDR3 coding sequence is TGTGCCAGCAGCCCCCATGCGGGAGTGTATGGCTACACCTTC.

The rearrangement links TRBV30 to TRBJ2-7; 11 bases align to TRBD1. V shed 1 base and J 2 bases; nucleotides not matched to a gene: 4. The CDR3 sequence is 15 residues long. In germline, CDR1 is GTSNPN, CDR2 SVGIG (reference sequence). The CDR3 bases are TGTGCCTGGAGTGGCGGGACAGGGGGTGCCTACGAGCAGTACTTC. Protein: CAWSGGTGGAYEQYF. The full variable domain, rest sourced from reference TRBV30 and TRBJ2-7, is SQTIHQWPATLVQPVGSPLSLECTVEGTSNPNLYWYRQAAGRGLQLLFYSVGIGQISSEVPQNLSASRPQDRQFILSSKKLLLSDSGFYLCAWSGGTGGAYEQYFGPGTRLTVT.

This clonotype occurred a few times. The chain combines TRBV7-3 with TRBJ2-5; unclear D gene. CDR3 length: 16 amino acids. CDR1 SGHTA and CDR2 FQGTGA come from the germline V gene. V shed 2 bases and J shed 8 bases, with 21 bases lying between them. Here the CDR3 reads CASSLRANPAQGTQYF. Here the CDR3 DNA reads TGTGCCAGCAGCTTACGGGCAAACCCCGCGCAAGGAACCCAGTACTTC.

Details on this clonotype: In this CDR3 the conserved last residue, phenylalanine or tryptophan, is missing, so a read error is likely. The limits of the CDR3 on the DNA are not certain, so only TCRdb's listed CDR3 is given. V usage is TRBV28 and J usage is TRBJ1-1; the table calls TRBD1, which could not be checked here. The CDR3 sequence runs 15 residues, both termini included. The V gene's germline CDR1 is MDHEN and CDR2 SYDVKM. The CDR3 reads CASSRPGGLNTEASL.

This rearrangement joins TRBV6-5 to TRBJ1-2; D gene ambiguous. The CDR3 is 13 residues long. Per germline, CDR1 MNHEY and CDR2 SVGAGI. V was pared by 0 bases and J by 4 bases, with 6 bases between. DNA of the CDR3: TGTGCCAGCAGTTACTCCTTCGGCTATGGCTACACCTTC. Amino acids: CASSYSFGYGYTF.

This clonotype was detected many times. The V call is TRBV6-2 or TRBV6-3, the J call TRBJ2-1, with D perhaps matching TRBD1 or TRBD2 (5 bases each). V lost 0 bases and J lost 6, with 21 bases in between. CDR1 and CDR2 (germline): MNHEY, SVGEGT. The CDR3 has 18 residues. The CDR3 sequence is CASSYSRGKGAQGNEQFF. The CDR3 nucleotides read TGTGCCAGCAGTTACTCGCGAGGGAAAGGGGCGCAGGGCAATGAGCAGTTCTTC.

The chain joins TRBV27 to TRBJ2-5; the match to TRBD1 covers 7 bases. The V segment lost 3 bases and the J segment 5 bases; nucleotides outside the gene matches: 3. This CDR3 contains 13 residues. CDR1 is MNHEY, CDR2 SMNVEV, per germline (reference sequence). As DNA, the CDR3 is TGTGCCAGCAGTTTTACAGGGGTGGAGACCCAGTACTTC. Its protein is CASSFTGVETQYF.

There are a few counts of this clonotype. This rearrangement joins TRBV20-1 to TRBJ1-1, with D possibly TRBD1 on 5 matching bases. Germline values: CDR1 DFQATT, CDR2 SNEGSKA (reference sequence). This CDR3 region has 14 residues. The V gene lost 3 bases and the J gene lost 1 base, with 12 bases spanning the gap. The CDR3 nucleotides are TGCAGTGCTAGGGGGCAAGGAGGGAACACTGAAGCTTTCTTT. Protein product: CSARGQGGNTEAFF.